A selection of T cell receptor beta chains follows, all from one sample in a study of OX40 agonist ivuxolimab in advanced cancers. Clones were sequenced by immunoSEQ multiplex PCR, and TCRdb holds only the in-frame ones, with some missing. The data contain tens of thousands of clones, approximately 80% of them seen just once; the ten biggest clones take up approximately 1.9%. The sample was CD4+ or CD8+ T cells sorted from blood, taken in a trial of the OX40 agonist ivuxolimab. The source is an adult with an advanced solid tumor such as melanoma, head and neck, liver or kidney cancer. CDR3s include the opening cysteine and the closing phenylalanine or tryptophan. The D gene is left open where the match is weak. Expanded clones get a size class; other rows say once, few or many, or leave the size out.

length | J | D | V | size | CDR3 | DNA
16 | TRBJ2-5 | - | TRBV19 | - | CASSIVGHGMGETQYF | TGTGCCAGTAGTATAGTCGGCCATGGGATGGGGGAGACCCAGTACTTC
16 | TRBJ1-3 | - | TRBV6-6 | - | CASSPPGRASGNTIYF | TGTGCCAGCAGCCCCCCGGGGAGGGCGAGCGGAAACACCATATATTTT
17 | TRBJ2-3 | TRBD1 | TRBV7-9 | - | CASSLRGQGQGTDTQYF | TGTGCCAGCAGCTTAAGGGGGCAGGGACAGGGCACAGATACGCAGTATTTT
14 | TRBJ1-2 | - | TRBV9 | - | CASSHSGLPQGYTF | TGTGCCAGCAGTCATAGTGGACTGCCCCAGGGCTACACCTTC
17 | TRBJ2-2 | TRBD2 | TRBV9 | - | CASSAGLAGSNTGELFF | TGTGCCAGCAGCGCGGGACTAGCGGGCTCGAACACCGGGGAGCTGTTTTTT
13 | TRBJ1-4 | TRBD1 | TRBV10-3 | - | CAISPGQDEKLFF | TGTGCCATCAGCCCGGGACAGGATGAAAAACTGTTTTTT
15 | TRBJ1-1 | - | TRBV11-1 | few | CASSSPTELNTEAFF | TGTGCCAGCAGCTCCCCTACAGAGCTGAACACTGAAGCTTTCTTT
14 | TRBJ2-5 | - | TRBV5-1 | - | CASSLVLGQETQYF | TGCGCCAGCAGCTTGGTGCTAGGACAAGAGACCCAGTACTTC
15 | TRBJ2-7 | - | TRBV14 | - | CASSRYGAETYEQYF | TGTGCCAGCAGCCGATACGGGGCGGAGACATACGAGCAGTACTTC
14 | TRBJ2-5 | TRBD2 | TRBV7-3 | - | CASSLSASSGAQYF | TGTGCCAGCAGCTTATCGGCGTCTAGCGGGGCCCAGTACTTC
12 | TRBJ2-7 | - | TRBV6-5 | few | CASQNGGYEQYF | TGTGCCAGCCAAAACGGTGGGTACGAGCAGTACTTC